The 2 T cell receptor beta chains presented below share a single source sample, sequenced in a study of CD8 T cells in ankylosing spondylitis. No antigen has been identified for these receptors. Study-wide points: Blood of patients with ankylosing spondylitis appeared to be characterized by a TCR beta motif of several highly homologous variants.

From the 5' RACE reads, TCRdb called clonotypes with MiXCR, one entry per CDR3 protein. The sample contains some 140,000 distinct CDR3 sequences, about a sixth of which appear only once. The sequencing input was blood, either unsorted or a sorted T cell fraction (not recorded which). These receptors all stem from a male donor with ankylosing spondylitis.

This clonotype was seen ten or more times. The chain links TRBV10-3 to TRBJ2-3, with no clear D. Germline lookup yields CDR1 ENHRY and CDR2 SYGVKD. Trimming stripped 6 bases from V and 5 bases from J, with 9 bases between. The CDR3 length is 12 residues. The DNA of the CDR3 is TGTGCCATCAGGAACTCTGAAGATACGCAGTATTTT. It encodes CAIRNSEDTQYF.

The chain carries TRBV21-1 and TRBJ2-7; the DNA was not compared with TRBD2, the D call given in the table. TRBV21-1 represents a pseudogene. The length of the CDR3 is 21 residues. CDR3 sequence (DNA): TGTGCCAGCAGCAAAGGTACAGCCGCGGGAGCGGGAGGGAAAGAAGGGGACGAGCAGTACTTC. Translation: CASSKGTAAGAGGKEGDEQYF.